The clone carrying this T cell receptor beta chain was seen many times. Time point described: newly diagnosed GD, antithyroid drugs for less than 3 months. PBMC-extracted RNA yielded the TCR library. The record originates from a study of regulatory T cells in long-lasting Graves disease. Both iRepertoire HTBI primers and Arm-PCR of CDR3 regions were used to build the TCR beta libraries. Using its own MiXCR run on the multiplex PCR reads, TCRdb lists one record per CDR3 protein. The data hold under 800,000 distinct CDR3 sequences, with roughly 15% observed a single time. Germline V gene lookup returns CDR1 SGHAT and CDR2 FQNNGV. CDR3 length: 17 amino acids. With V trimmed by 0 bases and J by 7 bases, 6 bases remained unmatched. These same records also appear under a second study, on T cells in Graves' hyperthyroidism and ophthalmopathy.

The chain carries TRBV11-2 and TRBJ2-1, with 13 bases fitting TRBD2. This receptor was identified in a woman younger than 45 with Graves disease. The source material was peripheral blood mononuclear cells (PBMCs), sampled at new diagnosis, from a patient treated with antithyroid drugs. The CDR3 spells CASSLDSGTSGKNEQFF. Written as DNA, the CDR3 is TGTGCCAGCAGCTTAGACTCCGGGACTAGCGGGAAGAATGAGCAGTTCTTC.